The 23 T cell receptor beta chains below all came from one sample that was sequenced in a study of CD8 T cells in ankylosing spondylitis. One entry per CDR3 protein, called by TCRdb with MiXCR from the 5' RACE reads. The sample includes approximately 140,000 distinct CDR3 sequences, approximately 9.7% of them seen just once. Sequenced input: blood, either unsorted or a sorted T cell fraction (not recorded which). These receptors were obtained from a male donor with ankylosing spondylitis or in good health (not recorded which).

This clonotype was found many times. The genes are TRBV4-1 and TRBJ2-1; 9 bases are a match to TRBD2. The length of the CDR3 is 16 residues. V shed 4 bases and J 0 bases; nucleotides not matched to a gene: 4. Germline lookup yields CDR1 MGHRA and CDR2 YSYEKL. CDR3 in DNA: TGCGCCAGCAGCCTAAGTAGCGGGAGCTCCTACAATGAGCAGTTCTTC. Translating gives CASSLSSGSSYNEQFF.

Many counts were recorded for this clonotype. The chain is built from TRBV29-1 and TRBJ2-1, with D unclear. V lost 6 bases, J lost 0 bases, and 9 bases lay in between. The germline V gene encodes CDR1 SQVTM and CDR2 ANQGSEA. The CDR3 consists of 13 residues. This CDR3 reads CSVHSNSYNEQFF. In nucleotides, the CDR3 is TGCAGCGTCCATTCGAACTCCTACAATGAGCAGTTCTTC.

The genes are TRBV12-3 or TRBV12-4 and TRBJ2-2, with D hard to call. V shed 6 bases and J shed 6 bases, with 17 bases lying between them. The CDR3 totals 15 residues. This CDR3 is CASRFGGFLAGELFF. In DNA, the CDR3 is TGTGCCAGCAGGTTTGGTGGTTTCTTGGCCGGGGAGCTGTTTTTT.

This clonotype was seen many times. The chain joins TRBV20-1 to TRBJ2-3; D uncertain. This CDR3 region has 13 residues. V lost 1 base and J 0 bases, leaving 5 bases between the germline ends. The germline V gene encodes CDR1 DFQATT and CDR2 SNEGSKA (reference sequence). CDR3 sequence (DNA): TGCAGTGCTAGAGGGCGGAGCACAGATACGCAGTATTTT. This gives the protein CSARGRSTDTQYF.

This chain joins TRBV7-2 and TRBJ2-7, with D possibly TRBD1 on 5 matching bases. V gave up 5 bases and J gave up 6 bases, with 17 bases separating them. CDR3 length: 14 amino acids. Germline V CDR1 and CDR2: SGHTA, FQGNSA. CDR3 nucleotide sequence: TGTGCCAGCAGCCTCGGACAAAGGGGTTGCGAGCAGTACTTC. Amino acid sequence: CASSLGQRGCEQYF.

This clonotype was detected a few times. The DNA of the CDR3 is TGTGCCAGCAGTCACCCTGGACTAGCGGGAGGTTACACCGGGGAGCTGTTTTTT. Encoded protein: CASSHPGLAGGYTGELFF. This chain connects TRBV12-3 or TRBV12-4 to TRBJ2-2; 14 nucleotides align to TRBD2. Losses at the gene ends were 5 bases for V and 3 bases for J; bases not matched to a gene: 8. CDR3 length: 18 amino acids.

This clonotype was observed many times. This chain joins TRBV5-1 and TRBJ2-7; D is perhaps TRBD1 (7 bases). The germline gives CDR1 SGHRS, CDR2 YFSETQ. Deletions cut 4 bases from V and 2 bases from J, with 16 bases between. CDR3 length equals 15 residues. The CDR3 loop reads CASSPGGQLTYEQYF. The CDR3 DNA reads as TGCGCCAGCAGCCCCGGGGGACAGCTGACCTACGAGCAGTACTTC.

In its sample, this clonotype was seen many times. The chain is built from TRBV15 and TRBJ2-7; the D is unclear. The CDR3 runs 16 residues. V was trimmed by 0 bases and J by 4 bases, leaving 16 bases between them. CDR1 and CDR2 (germline): LNHNV, YYDKDF (reference sequence). The CDR3 here is CATSRDPLDRAYEQYF. CDR3 DNA sequence: TGTGCCACCAGCAGAGATCCCCTAGATAGGGCGTACGAGCAGTACTTC. The whole variable domain, remainder taken from reference TRBV15 and TRBJ2-7, is DAMVIQNPRYQVTQFGKPVTLSCSQTLNHNVMYWYQQKSSQAPKLLFHYYDKDFNNEADTPDNFQSRRPNTSFCFLDIRSPGLGDTAMYLCATSRDPLDRAYEQYFGPGTRLTVT.

This clonotype was counted ten times or more. The chain joins TRBV27 to TRBJ2-5; TRBD2 aligns across 7 bases. The CDR3 spans 13 residues. Germline V CDR1 and CDR2: MNHEY, SMNVEV (reference sequence). V shed 6 bases, J shed 2 bases, and the junction held 3 bases outside the gene matches. The CDR3 DNA follows: TGTGCCAGCAGAGGACTAGGGCAAGAGACCCAGTACTTC. It translates to CASRGLGQETQYF.

The sample holds many counts of this clonotype. The rearrangement links TRBV20-1 to TRBJ2-7, with D unclear. This CDR3 contains 14 residues. Per germline, CDR1 DFQATT and CDR2 SNEGSKA (reference sequence). V was clipped by 2 bases and J by 0 bases, with 11 bases between them. CDR3 sequence: CSARPLFLSYEQYF. In DNA, the CDR3 is TGCAGTGCTAGACCCCTATTCCTCTCCTACGAGCAGTACTTC.

This clonotype was detected many times. The rearrangement uses TRBV7-2 and TRBJ2-5; 7 nucleotides line up with TRBD2. The V segment lost 3 bases and the J segment 10 bases; nucleotides outside the gene matches: 8. Germline assignment: CDR1 SGHTA and CDR2 FQGNSA. The CDR3 sequence is 13 residues long. The CDR3: CASSFEGGEGQYF. CDR3 nucleotide sequence: TGTGCCAGCAGCTTCGAGGGAGGGGAAGGCCAGTACTTC.

In its sample, this clonotype was seen many times. This chain connects TRBV6-1 to TRBJ2-1; D remains unclear. Trimming stripped 6 bases from V and 3 bases from J, with 15 bases between. This CDR3 comprises 15 residues. Germline CDR1 MNHNS, CDR2 SASEGT. The CDR3 DNA reads TGTGCCAGCAGGGTTGGGAACTTATACTACAATGAGCAGTTCTTC. Protein product: CASRVGNLYYNEQFF.

This clonotype was picked up many times. The chain couples TRBV20-1 to TRBJ2-5; 10 bases are shared with TRBD2. Germline values: CDR1 DFQATT, CDR2 SNEGSKA (reference sequence). CDR3 length: 15 residues. Trimming took 0 bases from V and 5 from J; bases not matched to a gene: 6. The CDR3 sequence is CSAREASGSRETQYF. The CDR3 bases are TGCAGTGCTAGAGAGGCTAGCGGGAGCCGGGAGACCCAGTACTTC.

A word on this clonotype: This clone may be a read error of a much larger clone one base away. The chain employs TRBV6-1 and TRBJ2-1; 8 bases line up with TRBD2. Germline loops: CDR1 MNHNS, CDR2 SASEGT. The CDR3 loop spans 15 amino acids. Here the CDR3 DNA reads TGTGCCATCAGTCGGACTAGCACCTTATACAATGAGCAGTTCTTC. Translated, it gives CAISRTSTLYNEQFF.

This clonotype was picked up a small number of times. The chain couples TRBV20-1 to TRBJ1-4, with D uncertain. CDR3 length: 13 amino acids. Trimming took off 5 bases at V and 2 bases at J, with 9 bases between the two ends. The germline V gene encodes CDR1 DFQATT and CDR2 SNEGSKA (reference sequence). CDR3 amino acids: CSAYNPTNEKLFF. The CDR3 coding sequence is TGCAGTGCTTACAATCCCACTAATGAAAAACTGTTTTTT.

This clonotype was counted many times. V usage is TRBV5-1 and J usage is TRBJ2-7, with 9 bases identical to TRBD1. The CDR3 totals 16 residues. Germline values: CDR1 SGHRS, CDR2 YFSETQ. With V trimmed by 4 bases and J by 2 bases, 10 bases remained unmatched. This CDR3 reads CASSVEGQGGTYEQYF. CDR3 bases: TGCGCCAGCAGCGTGGAGGGACAGGGAGGAACCTACGAGCAGTACTTC.

This clonotype was seen only a few times. The chain has TRBV12-3 or TRBV12-4 and TRBJ1-5; D ambiguous. The length of the CDR3 is 17 residues. V lost 1 base to trimming and J lost 0 bases, with 13 bases between them. The CDR3 DNA reads as TGTGCCAGCAGTTTAGAGTTGGGCGGAATTAGCAATCAGCCCCAGCATTTT. Its protein product is CASSLELGGISNQPQHF.

This clonotype showed up many times. DNA for the CDR3: TGCAGCACCCGACAGGGAGACCACAATGAGCAGTTCTTC. Translation: CSTRQGDHNEQFF. The genes are TRBV29-1 and TRBJ2-1; TRBD1 matches 7 bases. CDR3 length equals 13 residues. Germline V lookup: CDR1 SQVTM, CDR2 ANQGSEA. With 8 bases clipped from V and 5 bases from J, the junction kept 9 bases outside the gene matches.

There are many counts of this clonotype. The chain links TRBV4-3 to TRBJ2-1, with TRBD2 identical over 9 bases. The CDR3 is 18 amino acids. Germline lookup yields CDR1 LGHNA and CDR2 YSLEER. J lost 5 bases, V lost 0 bases, and 11 bases had no gene match. CDR3 residues: CASSQDLDSGSWDNEQFF. The CDR3 coding sequence is TGCGCCAGCAGCCAAGACCTTGATAGCGGGAGTTGGGACAATGAGCAGTTCTTC.

This rearrangement joins TRBV7-2 to TRBJ2-2; 13 nucleotides match TRBD2. The CDR3 has 16 amino acids. Germline V CDR1 and CDR2: SGHTA, FQGNSA. Germline trimming cut 4 bases from V and 6 bases from J; bases unmatched to any gene: 5. CDR3 region: CASSSRTSGSPGELFF. CDR3 DNA sequence: TGTGCCAGCAGCTCCAGGACTAGCGGGAGCCCCGGGGAGCTGTTTTTT.

At least ten counts were recorded for this clonotype. The V gene is TRBV27, the J gene TRBJ1-5, with D perhaps TRBD1 (5 bases). Germline lookup yields CDR1 MNHEY and CDR2 SMNVEV (reference sequence). V lost 3 bases and J lost 4, with 10 bases in between. The CDR3 has 14 residues. This chain's CDR3 is CASSFWGINQPQHF. For the CDR3, the DNA is TGTGCCAGCAGTTTTTGGGGGATTAATCAGCCCCAGCATTTT.

This clonotype was seen more than once but under ten times. The chain is built from TRBV5-1 and TRBJ2-3, with D possibly matching TRBD1 (7 bases). CDR3 length equals 14 residues. V lost 5 bases, J lost 4 bases, and 14 bases lay in between. Looked up from germline, CDR1 is SGHRS and CDR2 is YFSETQ. This chain's CDR3 is CASSGTRGADTQYF. CDR3 coding DNA: TGCGCCAGCAGTGGAACCAGGGGGGCAGATACGCAGTATTTT.

This chain uses TRBV7-3 with TRBJ2-3, with TRBD2 matching 11 bases. V gave up 5 bases and J gave up 5 bases; unmatched junction bases: 9. In germline, CDR1 is SGHTA, CDR2 FQGTGA. The CDR3 consists of 16 residues. For the CDR3, the DNA is TGTGCCAGCAGCCAGGGACTAGCGGAGGGGGGAGATACGCAGTATTTT. Translation gives CASSQGLAEGGDTQYF.